Given below is one T cell receptor beta chain in context. Antigen: not known. Combining a sample-barcoded 5' primer with a J-beta primer mix, a second PCR ran for about 7 to 11 cycles. Each cDNA molecule received a tag from a template-switch adaptor that had 12 random nucleotides. Paired-end reads containing CDR3 totaled no fewer than 2.5 million for each sample. TCRdb reprocessed the 5' RACE reads via MiXCR and lists one record per CDR3 protein. The data show 850,000 to 950,000 distinct CDR3 sequences, about 28% seen once. This record comes from a study of blood T cells in healthy people across ages. Whole-study findings and limits: Naive T cell percentage strongly correlated with TCR beta diversity.

This CDR3 is built from 16 residues. The chain is built from TRBV12-3 or TRBV12-4 and TRBJ2-4, with 9 bases identical to TRBD2. The J call may be in error: the DNA end matches TRBJ2-5 better. The specimen sequenced was blood. The TCR originated in an elderly woman in good health. This CDR3 is CASSLDGGGVGRTQYF. Written as DNA, the CDR3 is TGTGCCAGCAGTTTAGACGGCGGGGGGGTGGGGAGGACCCAGTACTTC.